A selection of T cell receptor beta chains follows, all from one sample in a study of siplizumab effects on memory and regulatory T cells. Repertoires were generated with immunoSEQ multiplex PCR, while TCRdb's copy carries only in-frame clones and drops some. The sample yields fewer than 85,000 clones, more than 85% seen once. What was sequenced was CD8+ T cells sorted from blood. Every receptor here comes from a human donor in good health. The CDR3 runs from the conserved cysteine through the conserved F or W. The D gene is left open where the match is weak. Clone size is stated in some rows and not others, as once, few, many or a class when expanded.

CDR3nt	CDR3aa	d_gene	v_gene	j_gene	abundance
TGTGCCAGCAGCGTAGGTGGATTCGGTAACTCCTACGAGCAGTACTTC	CASSVGGFGNSYEQYF	-	TRBV9	TRBJ2-7	-
TGTGCCAGCAGCGTCATGGCGGGCGGGTACACAGATACGCAGTATTTT	CASSVMAGGYTDTQYF	-	TRBV9	TRBJ2-3	-
TGTGCCACCACACCTCTGTTGAGGGAATCTGGAAACACCATATATTTT	CATTPLLRESGNTIYF	-	TRBV28	TRBJ1-3	-
TGTGCCAGCAGCTTTAGGACATCTATGAACACTGAAGCTTTCTTT	CASSFRTSMNTEAFF	-	TRBV5-4	TRBJ1-1	-
TGTGCCAGCAGCCCCCGGTTTGACAGGGGGCTACCCCCCCGGGACAATGAGCAGTTCTTC	CASSPRFDRGLPPRDNEQFF	TRBD1	TRBV7-8	TRBJ2-1	-
TGTGCCAGCAGCGACCCGGACAGAAGCTCCTACAATGAGCAGTTCTTC	CASSDPDRSSYNEQFF	-	TRBV9	TRBJ2-1	-
TGTGCCAGCATGGGGCAGGCCGAACGGGGGGAGACCCAGTACTTC	CASMGQAERGETQYF	-	TRBV6-1	TRBJ2-5	-
TGTGCCAGCAGCTTATCGGGACTCGGGACAGATACGCAGTATTTT	CASSLSGLGTDTQYF	-	TRBV7-6	TRBJ2-3	-
TGCAGCGTTGAGGGGGCTACAGCCGGCTCTGGGGCCAACGTCCTGACTTTC	CSVEGATAGSGANVLTF	-	TRBV29-1	TRBJ2-6	-
TGTGCCAGCAGCCCGGAACAGGGTTACGAGCAGTACTTC	CASSPEQGYEQYF	-	TRBV7-6	TRBJ2-7	-
TGTGCCAGCAGTTCGATAGGAAGTGGGGTCAATGAGCAGTTCTTC	CASSSIGSGVNEQFF	-	TRBV28	TRBJ2-1	-
TGTGCCAGCAGCGTAGGAACAGGGAATTCACCCCTCCACTTT	CASSVGTGNSPLHF	-	TRBV9	TRBJ1-6	-
TGTGCCAGCAGTTTAGTCCCGGGACAGAGCTCCTACGAGCAGTACTTC	CASSLVPGQSSYEQYF	TRBD1	TRBV27	TRBJ2-7	-
TGTGCCAGCAGGTACCGGGGGCGCGAGCAGTACTTC	CASRYRGREQYF	-	TRBV6-5	TRBJ2-7	-
TGTGCCATCTGGGGAGGTACGCAGTATTTT	CAIWGGTQYF	-	TRBV2	TRBJ2-3	-
TGTGCCAGCAGTTTATCGGGTGGCCCCATATATTTT	CASSLSGGPIYF	-	TRBV27	TRBJ1-3	-
TGTGCCAGCAGCTTATCCGGGACCGGTGGCTACACCTTC	CASSLSGTGGYTF	-	TRBV7-2	TRBJ1-2	-
TGCGCCAGCAGCTTGGGCAAGGAGACCCAGTACTTC	CASSLGKETQYF	-	TRBV5-1	TRBJ2-5	-
TGTGCCACCAGCGAGTTTGGGGCGGAGAACACTGAAGCTTTCTTT	CATSEFGAENTEAFF	-	TRBV15	TRBJ1-1	-
TGCGCCAGCAGCTTGGTGGGACTAGCGGACAATGAGCAGTTCTTC	CASSLVGLADNEQFF	TRBD2	TRBV5-1	TRBJ2-1	-
TGTGCCAGCAGCGAGGGGACAGGGAATGGGGAGACCCAGTACTTC	CASSEGTGNGETQYF	TRBD1	TRBV9	TRBJ2-5	-
TGTGCCAGCAGCCCCCCGGACAGGGGTCTTCCTCCCACAGATACGCAGTATTTT	CASSPPDRGLPPTDTQYF	TRBD1	TRBV7-9	TRBJ2-3	once
TGTGCCAGCAGTGTAGTTAGGGCCGCAAACGTGAACACTGAAGCTTTCTTT	CASSVVRAANVNTEAFF	-	TRBV25-1	TRBJ1-1	-
TGTGCCAGCAGCTTAGCGGGGACAGCTTACTCTGAAGCTTTCTTT	CASSLAGTAYSEAFF	TRBD1	TRBV11-2	TRBJ1-1	-
TGTGCCAGCAGTGCTAGCGGGTACAATGAGCAGTTCTTC	CASSASGYNEQFF	TRBD2	TRBV2	TRBJ2-1	once
TGTGCCAGCAGCCAAGAGGCGAGGGTAACCTACAATGAGCAGTTCTTC	CASSQEARVTYNEQFF	-	TRBV4-2	TRBJ2-1	-
TGTGCCAGTAGTCCTTACGGACTAGCGGGAGCTTACAATGAGCAGTTCTTC	CASSPYGLAGAYNEQFF	TRBD2	TRBV19	TRBJ2-1	-
TGTGCCACCAGCAGAGATGGTCGGGACAGGGATAGGACTAGCGGGAGTTCTCAAGAGCAGTACTTC	CATSRDGRDRDRTSGSSQEQYF	TRBD2	TRBV15	TRBJ2-7	-
TGTGCCTCAGGGGGGACTAGCGGGAGTCGTGATGAGACCCAGTACTTC	CASGGTSGSRDETQYF	TRBD2	TRBV15	TRBJ2-5	-
TGTGCCAGCAGTGACCAGCCTAGCGGGAGGAGCTCCTACGAGCAGTACTTC	CASSDQPSGRSSYEQYF	TRBD2	TRBV6-4	TRBJ2-7	-
TGTGCCTGGAGTGTCGGGGCCGATTGGGATGAGCAGTACTTC	CAWSVGADWDEQYF	-	TRBV30	TRBJ2-7	-
TGTGCCAGCAGACGACCACAGGCTCCACAAGAGACCCAGTACTTC	CASRRPQAPQETQYF	-	TRBV2	TRBJ2-5	-
TGTGCCAGCAGTGACCAAATGACTAGCGACACAGATACGCAGTATTTT	CASSDQMTSDTDTQYF	TRBD2	TRBV6-1	TRBJ2-3	once
TGCGCCAGCAGCCAGGGACAGGGCAATCAGCCCCAGCATTTT	CASSQGQGNQPQHF	TRBD1	TRBV4-1	TRBJ1-5	-
TGCGCCAGCAGCCAAACCGACAGGGGGGCCTACGAGCAGTACTTC	CASSQTDRGAYEQYF	TRBD1	TRBV5-1	TRBJ2-7	-
TGCGCCAGCAGCCAAGAGAAACGGGACAGTGTTACGCAGTATTTT	CASSQEKRDSVTQYF	TRBD1	TRBV4-1	TRBJ2-3	once
TGTGCCAGCAGCGTAGGGTCTGGAAACACCATATATTTT	CASSVGSGNTIYF	-	TRBV9	TRBJ1-3	-
TGTGCCAGCTCACCATCAGGGGACAAAAACATTCAGTACTTC	CASSPSGDKNIQYF	-	TRBV18	TRBJ2-4	-